The 24 T cell receptor beta chains in this list originate from one sample, sequenced in a study of T cell responses to AZD1222 COVID-19 vaccine. Profiled with immunoSEQ multiplex PCR; TCRdb holds only in-frame clones, not every one. This sample has approximately 110,000 clones; about 92% occur once, and the top ten carry 1% to 1.5%. Sequencing used peripheral blood, obtained on day 0 of AZD1222 vaccination. Source of these receptors: an adult in good health.

This chain links TRBV30 with TRBJ1-6; 8 positions match TRBD1. V was pared by 0 bases and J by 0 bases, with 16 bases of the junction left unmatched. Per germline, CDR1 GTSNPN and CDR2 SVGIG (reference sequence). The CDR3 sequence is 21 residues long. CDR3 sequence: CAWSVDPWTGSRNSYNSPLHF. CDR3 nucleotide sequence: TGTGCCTGGAGTGTCGACCCCTGGACAGGGTCCCGAAACTCCTATAATTCACCCCTCCACTTT.

This clone was seen just once. The chain couples TRBV7-2 to TRBJ1-1; D possibly corresponds to TRBD1 (5 bases). The CDR3 is 15 residues long. Per germline, CDR1 SGHTA and CDR2 FQGNSA. Trimming removed 2 bases from V and 8 bases from J, with 18 bases in between. This CDR3 is CASSLTRLTGTEAFF. The CDR3 nucleotides are TGTGCCAGCAGCTTAACTCGTCTCACCGGGACGGAAGCTTTCTTT.

This clone has only a few counts. Distinct nucleotide sequences in the sample also encode this CDR3. CDR3: CASSPPTGNTEAFF. CDR3 sequence (DNA): TGTGCCAGCAGTCCTCCGACAGGGAACACTGAAGCTTTCTTT. The V gene is TRBV28, the J gene TRBJ1-1; a possible D gene is TRBD1 (6 bases). The germline V gene encodes CDR1 MDHEN and CDR2 SYDVKM. Deletions cut 5 bases from V and 1 base from J, with 11 bases between. This CDR3 region has 14 residues.

The rearrangement joins TRBV5-4 to TRBJ2-7, with D perhaps matching TRBD1 (5 bases). The V gene's germline CDR1 is SGHNT and CDR2 YYREEE (reference sequence). V lost 0 bases, J lost 3 bases, and 16 bases lay in between. The CDR3 loop spans 16 amino acids. CDR3 protein: CASSLGGQGASYEQYF. The CDR3 DNA is TGTGCCAGCAGCTTGGGCGGACAAGGGGCCAGCTACGAGCAGTACTTC.

CDR3 protein: CASSQEFSGNTIYF. Here the CDR3 DNA reads TGTGCCAGCAGCCAAGAGTTTTCTGGAAACACCATATATTTT. The chain is built from TRBV3-1 (or the pseudogene TRBV3-2) and TRBJ1-3; no clear D gene. This CDR3 comprises 14 residues. Trimming shortened V by 0 bases and J by 1 base, and 4 bases separated the two germline ends. The germline CDR1 and CDR2 sequences are LGHDT and YNNKEL (reference sequence).

The rearrangement joins TRBV7-9 to TRBJ1-2, with 7 positions matching TRBD1. The length of the CDR3 is 13 residues. Germline V gives CDR1 SEHNR, CDR2 FQNEAQ (reference sequence). After removal of 5 bases from V and 4 bases from J, the junction contained 4 bases not matched to a gene. CDR3 loop: CASSTGTVYGYTF. CDR3 coding DNA: TGTGCCAGCAGCACCGGGACAGTCTATGGCTACACCTTC.

This chain uses TRBV6-2 or TRBV6-3 with TRBJ1-1, with a weak D call TRBD1 (5 bases). The V gene's germline CDR1 is MNHEY and CDR2 SVGEGT. The CDR3 loop spans 17 amino acids. The germline V and J ends were trimmed by 2 bases and 2 bases, with 18 bases remaining between them. CDR3 sequence: CASSYRVGPGLNTEAFF. CDR3 nucleotides: TGTGCCAGCAGTTACAGGGTGGGGCCAGGGTTAAACACTGAAGCTTTCTTT.

This chain joins TRBV27 and TRBJ1-5; TRBD1 might be the D (5 bases). V was shortened by 2 bases and J by 2 bases, with 13 bases between the two germline ends. The CDR3 has 16 residues. From germline, CDR1 is MNHEY and CDR2 SMNVEV (reference sequence). The CDR3 DNA is TGTGCCAGCAGTTTACGGGTTACGGGGGGCAATCAGCCCCAGCATTTT. Translating it yields CASSLRVTGGNQPQHF.

The DNA of the CDR3 is TGTGCCACCCCCCCCCGGGAGACTATCCACAATCAGCCCCAGCATTTT. It codes for CATPPRETIHNQPQHF. The V call is TRBV19, the J call TRBJ1-5; D not certain. Germline V gene lookup returns CDR1 LNHDA and CDR2 SQIVND (reference sequence). V gave up 10 bases and J gave up 3 bases, with 22 bases separating them. This CDR3 spans 16 amino acids.

J is TRBJ2-3 and V is TRBV4-2; 7 positions agree with TRBD1. The CDR3 has 17 amino acids. Germline loops: CDR1 LGHNA, CDR2 YNFKEQ. J lost 4 bases, V lost 3 bases, and 13 bases had no gene match. The CDR3: CASSHSTGTARPDTQYF. The DNA for the CDR3 is TGTGCCAGCAGCCATTCAACCGGGACAGCACGTCCAGATACGCAGTATTTT.

The chain carries TRBV5-1 and TRBJ2-7; D may match TRBD1 or TRBD2 (5 bases each). Germline loops: CDR1 SGHRS, CDR2 YFSETQ. This CDR3 contains 14 residues. V lost 4 bases and J 7 bases, leaving 18 bases between the germline ends. The CDR3 coding sequence is TGCGCCAGCAGCGTCGGGGCGGATCCAAGGGAGCAGTACTTC. This encodes CASSVGADPREQYF.

The V and J genes are TRBV5-1 and TRBJ2-3; 11 bases agree with TRBD2. Germline CDR1 SGHRS, CDR2 YFSETQ. The CDR3 is 16 amino acids. V shed 3 bases, J shed 2 bases, and the junction held 5 bases outside the gene matches. In DNA, the CDR3 is TGCGCCAGCAGCTCGGGACTAGCGGAGGCCACAGATACGCAGTATTTT. This gives the protein CASSSGLAEATDTQYF.

The CDR3 spells CASSLAVGPPQQYF. CDR3 DNA: TGTGCCAGCAGCTTGGCCGTGGGACCCCCGCAGCAGTACTTC. The rearrangement joins TRBV5-4 to TRBJ2-7; either TRBD1 or TRBD2 may supply D (5 bases each). CDR1 is SGHNT and CDR2 is YYREEE in the germline V gene (reference sequence). Trimming shortened V by 0 bases and J by 8 bases, and 15 bases separated the two germline ends. The CDR3 length is 14 residues.

The chain combines TRBV27 with TRBJ2-1; D is uncertain. This CDR3 is 13 amino acids long. V shed 0 bases and J shed 7 bases, with 7 bases lying between them. CDR1 is MNHEY, CDR2 SMNVEV, per germline (reference sequence). The CDR3 nucleotides read TGTGCCAGCAGTTTATCGAAAGTTAATGAGCAGTTCTTC. Translation gives CASSLSKVNEQFF.

V gene TRBV24-1 combines with J gene TRBJ2-5; a weak D match, TRBD1 (6 bases). V lost 7 bases and J 0 bases, leaving 17 bases between the germline ends. Germline CDR1 and CDR2: KGHDR and SFDVKD. This CDR3 has 16 amino acids. In DNA form, the CDR3 reads TGTGCCACCAGCCCTTCAGGGGCCGGAGACCAAGAGACCCAGTACTTC. This encodes CATSPSGAGDQETQYF.

The chain has TRBV2 and TRBJ2-1, with 8 bases lining up with TRBD1. The CDR3 loop spans 17 amino acids. V shed 5 bases and J 6 bases; nucleotides not matched to a gene: 15. CDR1 and CDR2 (germline): SNHLY, FYNNEI. The CDR3 DNA reads as TGTGCCAGCAGTCCCCCCGAGAGGACAGGGACGGGCAATGAGCAGTTCTTC. Translating it yields CASSPPERTGTGNEQFF.

The gene calls are TRBV2 and TRBJ2-4; D possibly uses TRBD1 or TRBD2 (5 bases each). V was shortened by 3 bases and J by 4 bases, with 10 bases between the two germline ends. Germline CDR1 and CDR2: SNHLY and FYNNEI. The CDR3 consists of 14 residues. CDR3 amino acids: CASSDGDGKNIQYF. The DNA for the CDR3 is TGTGCCAGCAGTGACGGGGACGGTAAAAACATTCAGTACTTC. Supplemented by reference TRBV2 and TRBJ2-4, the full variable domain reads EPEVTQTPSHQVTQMGQEVILRCVPISNHLYFYWYRQILGQKVEFLVSFYNNEISEKSEIFDDQFSVERPDGSNFTLKIRSTKLEDSAMYFCASSDGDGKNIQYFGAGTRLSVL.

DNA of the CDR3: TGTGCCAGCAGTGAAGTCAGGGGGAGGTCTCAAGAGACCCAGTACTTC. Translating it yields CASSEVRGRSQETQYF. This chain joins TRBV6-1 and TRBJ2-5; TRBD1 is a possible D gene (7 bases). CDR3 length equals 16 residues. Germline-derived CDR1 and CDR2 are MNHNS and SASEGT. Deletions cut 1 base from V and 2 bases from J, with 14 bases between.

The chain uses TRBV30 and TRBJ1-1; the match to TRBD1 covers 7 bases. This CDR3 spans 13 amino acids. Looked up from germline, CDR1 is GTSNPN and CDR2 is SVGIG (reference sequence). V gave up 7 bases and J gave up 1 base; unmatched junction bases: 6. CDR3 DNA: TGTGCCTTGAACAGGGGTCAGAACACTGAAGCTTTCTTT. Its protein is CALNRGQNTEAFF.

The gene calls are TRBV4-3 and TRBJ1-3; 7 nucleotides agree with TRBD1. The CDR3 is 17 residues long. V gave up 4 bases and J gave up 2 bases; unmatched junction bases: 11. Germline V lookup: CDR1 LGHNA, CDR2 YSLEER. CDR3 nucleotides: TGCGCCAGCAGCCGAGACAGGGATCAGCGCCCTGGAAACACCATATATTTT. Translation gives CASSRDRDQRPGNTIYF.

The V gene is TRBV30, the J gene TRBJ2-7; 7 bases agree with TRBD2. The CDR3 sequence is 13 residues long. CDR1 and CDR2 (germline): GTSNPN, SVGIG (reference sequence). J gave up 2 bases and V 1 base, and 2 bases lay outside the gene matches. The chain's CDR3 is CAWSGGGTYEQYF. DNA of the CDR3: TGTGCCTGGAGTGGGGGGGGAACCTACGAGCAGTACTTC.

The J gene is TRBJ1-1, the V gene TRBV4-3, with D perhaps TRBD1 (6 bases). Per the germline V gene, CDR1 is LGHNA and CDR2 is YSLEER. CDR3 length: 16 residues. The V gene lost 1 base and the J gene lost 0 bases, with 12 bases spanning the gap. The CDR3 loop is CASSQGPGHLNTEAFF. CDR3 nucleotide sequence: TGCGCCAGCAGCCAAGGTCCGGGACATTTGAACACTGAAGCTTTCTTT.

The chain employs TRBV28 and TRBJ1-1; no clear D. The V end lost 1 base, the J end lost 6 bases, and 3 bases lay between the germline ends. Germline CDR1 is MDHEN and CDR2 is SYDVKM. This CDR3 has 11 residues. DNA for the CDR3: TGTGCCAGCAGTTTATTCGCTGAAGCTTTCTTT. As protein: CASSLFAEAFF.

The chain combines TRBV4-3 with TRBJ1-1, with a tentative D call TRBD1 (5 bases). The CDR3 spans 14 residues. Trimming left V 5 bases short and J 4 bases short, with 14 bases between. The V gene's germline CDR1 is LGHNA and CDR2 YSLEER. The CDR3 loop reads CASSETTGPTEAFF. The CDR3 DNA reads TGCGCCAGCAGCGAAACCACAGGTCCCACTGAAGCTTTCTTT.